This T cell receptor beta chain was observed in a study of shared clonotypes between healthy human individuals (dated by TCRdb to 2018 to 2021). In terms of the full investigation: A couple of women and a few men aged 18 to 49 years were included in the cohort. The study deeply sequenced blood TCR repertoires of about five healthy adults to estimate repertoire size and the extent of clonotype sharing between individuals. For each donor, three plates each were used for CD4 naive and CD4 memory, two plates were used for CD8 naive, and one plate was used for CD8 memory. Libraries were prepared and TCR repertoires were sequenced by different laboratories using diverse techniques, in order to increase sequencing depth and limit assay-specific biases. Between about 0.8 and 9 billion PBMCs per donor were obtained by leukapheresis. General findings and caveats noted by the study authors: The genetic and exposure-history diversity represented was limited by the small number of donors. Incomplete sequencing was indicated by rarefaction of sorted-subset datasets, despite the large sequencing depth. Based on pairwise subsampling, the degree of clonotype sharing among donors was expected to be affected by sequencing depth. Only blood was sampled, and tissue TCR repertoires likely differ from those in blood. Around 5% of naive CD4, 3.5% of naive CD8, roughly 2.4% of memory CD4, and 0.4% of memory CD8 clonotypes were shared across four donors. Clonotypes shared by all four sorted-subset donors showed higher generation probabilities than non-shared clonotypes. Larger estimated clonotype richness was generally found for naive subsets than for memory subsets.

With regard to this clone: The specificity of this receptor is unknown. The input lacks base qualities; no much larger clone sits a single base away.

TCR CDR3 regions were amplified from genomic DNA by multiplex PCR using the deep immunoSEQ assay. Extracted genomic DNA from each cell subset was distributed evenly across all wells of several immunoSEQ 96-well plates, and each plate was treated as a replicate. For sorted subsets, approximately 210 ng genomic DNA, equal to 30,000 to 35,000 T cell genomes, was loaded into each replicate PCR. Purified libraries were quantified with a Qubit 3.0 fluorometer, sized on a Bioanalyzer 2100, and re-quantified with the KAPA Library Quantification kit. A separate single-read 150-cycle Illumina NextSeq 550 flow cell was used to sequence each immunoSEQ 96-well plate. Processing in the source paper ran as follows. Because only junctional sequences without quality scores were contained in the immunoSEQ output, filtering matching that applied to full-length reads could not be performed. To assign V/J genes and CDR3, sequences were annotated against IMGT germline references using PyIR, a Python wrapper for IgBLAST v1.9. Reads with weak V/J assignments (E-value above 1e-6), missing CDR3, stop codons, out-of-frame junctions, or ambiguous translated residues were removed. V3J clonotypes were defined as sequences sharing the same inferred V gene, J gene, and CDR3 amino acid sequence. The percentage overlap between two repertoires was calculated by dividing the number of shared unique clonotypes by the size of the smaller repertoire. Three approaches were used to assess repertoire richness: RTK rarefaction, the Chao1 estimator, and Recon v2.1 estimates of unobserved clonotypes. Generation probabilities for all TCRbeta clonotypes obtained by the gDNA method from a handful of donors were computed using OLGA. TCRdb's version of the immuneACCESS table is confined to in-frame rearrangements and falls short of the full clone set. An unresolved V gene accounts for under half of the shortfall where checked; the remainder is of unknown origin. V and J calls plus clone size are reproduced from that table; the DNA served to infer D and trimming. The sample contains millions of clones, over 85% of them found a single time. The ten largest make up about 1.1% of the sample.

CD8 naive samples consisted of CD45RO-negative cells that were positively selected for CCR7, yielding a CD45RA+CCR7+ population without TemRA cells. Donors were healthy HIV-negative adults with no recently reported acute infections or vaccinations. Only Caucasian adults living in Nashville, Tennessee, USA were represented among the donors. Blood was obtained by leukapheresis, after which PBMCs were separated by Ficoll-Histopaque density gradient centrifugation and cryopreserved in liquid nitrogen vapor phase. Analytical flow cytometry was used to check the purity and quantity of each magnetically sorted T cell population. Genomic DNA was isolated from every sorted fraction and measured by UV absorbance on a Nanodrop 2000c. The CDR3 runs 14 amino acids, cysteine and phenylalanine included. Only CDR3 DNA remains: 42 bases, in frame from the first base. CDR1 is given as SNHLY and CDR2 as FYNNEI, both from the germline V gene. V is shortened by 5 bases, J by 3 bases, and the region joining them spans 10 bases.

The sequence was obtained from a man in his late teens or twenties in good health. The rearrangement combines TRBV2 with TRBJ1-4; the D gene is not confidently resolved. Sequenced material: naive CD8+ T cells sorted from blood. The sample's cell subset or site label, decoded: CD45RA+CCR7+. In nucleotides, the sequence is TGTGCCAGCAGTCCCGGGCAGTCTAATGAAAAACTGTTTTTT. Translated, it reads CASSPGQSNEKLFF.